This T cell receptor (beta chain) was sequenced in a study of blood T cell repertoires in COVID-19. V gave up 3 bases and J gave up 5 bases, with 14 bases separating them. From germline, CDR1 is MNHEY and CDR2 SMNVEV (reference sequence). This CDR3 region has 15 residues. Clones were sequenced by immunoSEQ multiplex PCR, and TCRdb holds only the in-frame ones, with some missing. The sample lists 15,000 to 20,000 clones, around 90% occurring once. The sequenced sample was peripheral blood. This chain uses TRBV27 with TRBJ1-5; tentative D call: TRBD1 (6 bases). This receptor was identified in a man aged 55 to 70 with active COVID-19. CDR3 DNA: TGTGCCAGCAGTTTCTGGGGGCGTGGGGATCAGCCCCAGCATTTT. Translating gives CASSFWGRGDQPQHF.